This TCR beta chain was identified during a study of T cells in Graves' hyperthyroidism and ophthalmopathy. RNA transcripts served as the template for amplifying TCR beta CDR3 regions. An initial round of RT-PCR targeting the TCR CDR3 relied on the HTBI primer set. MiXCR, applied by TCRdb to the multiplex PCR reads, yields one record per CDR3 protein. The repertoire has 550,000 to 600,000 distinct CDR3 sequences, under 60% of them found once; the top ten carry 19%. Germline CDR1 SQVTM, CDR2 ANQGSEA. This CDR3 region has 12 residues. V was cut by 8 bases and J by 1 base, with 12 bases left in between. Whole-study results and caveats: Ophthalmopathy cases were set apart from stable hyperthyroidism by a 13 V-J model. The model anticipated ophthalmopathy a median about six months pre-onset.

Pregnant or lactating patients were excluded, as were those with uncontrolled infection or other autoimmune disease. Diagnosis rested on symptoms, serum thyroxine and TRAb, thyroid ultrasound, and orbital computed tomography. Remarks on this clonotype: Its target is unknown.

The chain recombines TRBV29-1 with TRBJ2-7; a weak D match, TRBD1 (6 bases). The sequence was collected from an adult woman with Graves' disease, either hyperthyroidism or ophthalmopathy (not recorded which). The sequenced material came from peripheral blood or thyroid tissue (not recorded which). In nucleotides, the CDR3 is TGCAGCTTCGCCGGACAGTCCTACGAGCAGTACTTC. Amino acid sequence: CSFAGQSYEQYF.